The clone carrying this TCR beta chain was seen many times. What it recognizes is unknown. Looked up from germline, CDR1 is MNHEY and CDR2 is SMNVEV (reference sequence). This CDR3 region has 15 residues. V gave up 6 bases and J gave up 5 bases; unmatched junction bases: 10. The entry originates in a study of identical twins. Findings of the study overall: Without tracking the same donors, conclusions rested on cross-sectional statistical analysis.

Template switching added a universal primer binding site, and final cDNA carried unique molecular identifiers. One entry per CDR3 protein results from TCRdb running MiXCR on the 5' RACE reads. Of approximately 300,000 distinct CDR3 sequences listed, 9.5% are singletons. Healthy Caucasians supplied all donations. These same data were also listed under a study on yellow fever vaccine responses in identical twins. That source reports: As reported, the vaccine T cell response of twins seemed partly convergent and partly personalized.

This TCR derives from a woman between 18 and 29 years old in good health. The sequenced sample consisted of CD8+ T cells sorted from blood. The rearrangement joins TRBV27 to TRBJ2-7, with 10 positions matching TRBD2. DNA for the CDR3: TGTGCCAGCAGGGGCCCGGCTAGCGGGAGCAACGAGCAGTACTTC. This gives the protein CASRGPASGSNEQYF.